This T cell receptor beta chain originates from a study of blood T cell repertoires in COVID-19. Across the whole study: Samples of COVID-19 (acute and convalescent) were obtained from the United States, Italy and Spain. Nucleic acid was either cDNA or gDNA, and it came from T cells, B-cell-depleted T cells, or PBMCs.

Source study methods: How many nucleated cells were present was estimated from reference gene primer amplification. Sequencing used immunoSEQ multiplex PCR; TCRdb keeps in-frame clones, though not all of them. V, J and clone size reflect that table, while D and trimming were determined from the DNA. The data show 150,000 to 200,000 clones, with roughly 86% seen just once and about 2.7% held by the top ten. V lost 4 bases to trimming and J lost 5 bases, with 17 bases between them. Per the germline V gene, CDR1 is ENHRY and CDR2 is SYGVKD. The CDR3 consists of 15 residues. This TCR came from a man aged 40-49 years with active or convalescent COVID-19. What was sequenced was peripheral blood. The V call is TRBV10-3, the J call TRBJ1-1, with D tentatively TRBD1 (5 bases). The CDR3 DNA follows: TGTGCCATCAGTGCAGACAGATCCGGAACGACTGAAGCTTTCTTT. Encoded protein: CAISADRSGTTEAFF.